Below are 20 T cell receptor beta chains sequenced from a single sample in a study of T cells in women clearing cervical HPV infection. Clones were sequenced by immunoSEQ multiplex PCR, and TCRdb holds only the in-frame ones, with some missing. The sample table sets out more than 30,000 clones. Material: blood buffy coat. Receptors were obtained from a woman aged 18 to 75 with a cervical HPV16 infection that either progressed to CIN3+ or cleared (not recorded which).

Considering frequency, this clone is medium-sized. The read terminates 3 residues ahead of where the CDR3 ends, so the germline J gene completes it. V and J are TRBV19 and TRBJ2-7; 7 nucleotides line up with TRBD1. Germline V lookup: CDR1 LNHDA, CDR2 SQIVND (reference sequence). The CDR3 length is 13 residues. Trimming cost V 0 bases and J 6 bases; bases outside gene matches: 2. The sequenced part of the CDR3 DNA is TGTGCCAGTAGTATAGATGGGACAGTCGAG. Protein sequence: CASSIDGTVE. Given in full, the CDR3 is CASSIDGTVEQYF.

On this clone itself: The CDR3 goes on 3 residues after the read ends, and that part is filled in from the germline J gene. The rearrangement joins TRBV7-2 to TRBJ1-5, with TRBD1 matching 9 bases. The ends lost 3 bases at V and 7 bases at J; junction bases unmatched: 7. The CDR3 contains 15 residues. CDR1 is SGHTA and CDR2 is FQGNSA in the germline V gene. CDR3 DNA, as far as it was read: TGTGCCAGCAGCTTGGGACAGGGAGGCTACCAGCCC. The encoded protein is CASSLGQGGYQP. The full-length CDR3 reads as CASSLGQGGYQPQHF.

As regards this clone: Sequencing ends 3 residues short of the CDR3 end; the germline J gene provides the rest. V is TRBV5-5 and J is TRBJ1-1, with 7 bases fitting TRBD1. The germline V gene has CDR1 SGHKS and CDR2 YYEKEE (reference sequence). The CDR3 runs to 13 residues. The sequenced CDR3 bases are TGTGCCAGCAGCTTGTACAGGGGAGACGCA. Amino acid sequence: CASSLYRGDA. The CDR3, in full, reads CASSLYRGDAAFF. The variable domain in full, with the rest retrieved from reference TRBV5-5 and TRBJ1-1, is DAGVTQSPTHLIKTRGQQVTLRCSPISGHKSVSWYQQVLGQGPQFIFQYYEKEERGRGNFPDRFSARQFPNYSSELNVNALLLGDSALYLCASSLYRGDAAFFGQGTRLTVV.

To note about this clone: The read halts 3 residues ahead of the CDR3 end, with the missing end drawn from the germline J gene. The V gene is TRBV7-9, the J gene TRBJ2-7; 8 bases are shared with TRBD1. Germline V CDR1 and CDR2: SEHNR, FQNEAQ (reference sequence). The CDR3 is 15 residues long. V dropped 3 bases and J dropped 2; count of bases not matched to a gene: 6. This CDR3 reads CASSLTQGATYEQYF. The CDR3 bases that were read are TGTGCCAGCAGCTTGACTCAGGGGGCTACCTACGAG.

On this clone: The read is 3 residues too short to cover the CDR3 end, so that end is filled in from the germline J gene. This chain connects TRBV9 to TRBJ2-5; 14 bases are a match to TRBD2. CDR1 is SGDLS and CDR2 is YYNGEE in the germline V gene. V trimming: 4 bases; J trimming: 1 base; junction bases outside the gene matches: 3. The length of the CDR3 is 16 residues. The CDR3 here is CASSRGLAGGQETQYF. The sequenced CDR3 bases are TGTGCCAGCAGCCGCGGACTAGCGGGGGGCCAAGAGACC.

Turning to this clone: The read is 3 residues too short to cover the CDR3 end, so that end is filled in from the germline J gene. The chain recombines TRBV7-9 with TRBJ1-2; TRBD1 agrees at 9 bases. Germline V gene sequence: CDR1 SEHNR, CDR2 FQNEAQ (reference sequence). The CDR3 covers 13 residues. The part of the CDR3 DNA that was read is TGTGCCAGCAGGGGACAGGGCCTCTACGAC. It specifies CASRGQGLYD. The whole CDR3 reads CASRGQGLYDYTF.

Comment on this clone: The CDR3 is cut off 3 residues early in the read; its end comes from the germline J gene. The chain employs TRBV29-1 and TRBJ1-1; possible D gene TRBD1, 6 bases. V was cut by 1 base and J by 4 bases, with 34 bases left in between. Germline V lookup: CDR1 SQVTM, CDR2 ANQGSEA. This CDR3 spans 21 amino acids. The CDR3 here is CSVEGNLGQAGGAHVGTEAFF. CDR3 DNA, as far as it was read: TGCAGCGTTGAAGGGAATTTGGGGCAGGCGGGGGGCGCCCACGTTGGCACTGAA.

With respect to this clone: Read data end 3 residues before the CDR3 end; the end is taken from the germline J gene. V usage is TRBV13 and J usage is TRBJ2-7; tentative D call: TRBD2 (6 bases). Germline values: CDR1 PRHDT, CDR2 FYEKMQ (reference sequence). The CDR3 spans 12 residues. Deletions cut 5 bases from V and 3 bases from J, with 8 bases between. Partial CDR3 DNA: TGTGCCAGCAGCCGGGACTTCTACGAG. It codes for CASSRDFYE. The whole CDR3 sequence reads CASSRDFYEQYF.

Turning to this clone: The read is 3 residues too short to cover the CDR3 end, so that end is filled in from the germline J gene. The chain links TRBV18 to TRBJ1-1, with TRBD1 identical over 9 bases. Trimming cost V 4 bases and J 4 bases; bases outside gene matches: 4. This CDR3 region has 14 residues. CDR1 and CDR2 from the germline V gene are KGHSH and LQKENI. The part of the CDR3 DNA that was read is TGTGCCAGCTCACGAGGGACAGGGACCACTGAA. This translates into CASSRGTGTTE. The whole CDR3 is CASSRGTGTTEAFF.

The covered CDR3 bases are TGTGCCAGCAGCGAGACGGGGACTAGCGGGGCGCTAAGAGATACG. Encoded protein: CASSETGTSGALRDT. The entire CDR3 is CASSETGTSGALRDTQYF. J is TRBJ2-3 and V is TRBV7-3; 13 bases match TRBD2. The sequenced fragment ends 3 residues before the CDR3 boundary, so the rest is inferred from the germline J gene. The CDR3 spans 18 residues. Trimming removed 5 bases from V and 5 bases from J; junction bases left unmatched: 13. Germline loops: CDR1 SGHTA, CDR2 FQGTGA.

A note on this clone: The sequence runs out 3 residues before the end of the CDR3; the remainder is reconstructed from the germline J gene. The chain has TRBV20-1 and TRBJ1-2; the match to TRBD1 covers 7 bases. The germline gives CDR1 DFQATT, CDR2 SNEGSKA (reference sequence). J gave up 5 bases and V 2 bases, and 11 bases lay outside the gene matches. CDR3 length: 15 amino acids. CDR3 sequence reads: CSARPPLAGGYGYTF. The covered CDR3 bases are TGCAGTGCTAGACCACCCCTGGCAGGGGGATATGGC.

Worth noting for this clone: From the germline J gene comes the end of the CDR3, since the read stops 3 residues before it. This sequence joins TRBV6-2 or TRBV6-3 and TRBJ2-7; 7 bases agree with TRBD1. After removal of 3 bases from V and 3 bases from J, the junction contained 8 bases not matched to a gene. This CDR3 is 15 amino acids long. Germline V lookup: CDR1 MNHEY, CDR2 SVGEGT. Incomplete CDR3 DNA: TGTGCCAGCAGTTATATGGGACAGAGAAACTACGAG. Translating gives CASSYMGQRNYE. The whole CDR3 is CASSYMGQRNYEQYF.

A note on this clone: The CDR3 end falls 3 residues outside the read, so it is completed with the germline J gene. The chain joins TRBV20-1 to TRBJ1-6, with TRBD1 identical over 8 bases. V trimming: 6 bases; J trimming: 1 base; junction bases outside the gene matches: 8. Germline loops: CDR1 DFQATT, CDR2 SNEGSKA (reference sequence). The CDR3 consists of 16 residues. This CDR3 reads CSASTGGRSYNSPLHF. Incomplete CDR3 DNA: TGCAGTGCGTCTACAGGGGGAAGGTCCTATAATTCACCC.

With regard to this clone: The CDR3 is cut off 3 residues early in the read; its end comes from the germline J gene. J is TRBJ1-2 and V is TRBV19; TRBD1 is a possible D gene (6 bases). Germline CDR1 reads LNHDA; CDR2 reads SQIVND (reference sequence). This CDR3 is 13 amino acids long. The CDR3 protein is CASSPGTYNDYTF. The sequenced part of the CDR3 DNA is TGTGCCAGTAGCCCCGGGACATACAACGAC.

About this clone: The junction and the germline gene differ at one end; a read error may be behind it. The read finishes 3 residues shy of the CDR3 end, and the germline J gene is used to complete it. This CDR3 is also generated by other DNA sequences in the sample. The genes are TRBV30 and TRBJ1-3, with TRBD1 matching over 7 bases. Germline loops: CDR1 GTSNPN, CDR2 SVGIG (reference sequence). The CDR3 is 16 residues long. CDR3 DNA, as far as it was read: TGTGCCTGGAGTGATCCGGGGACAGTCTCTGGAAACACT. This gives the protein CAWSDPGTVSGNT. The entire CDR3 sequence reads CAWSDPGTVSGNTIYF. Drawing the rest from reference TRBV30 and TRBJ1-3, the complete variable domain is SQTIHQWPATLVQPVGSPLSLECTVEGTSNPNLYWYRQAAGRGLQLLFYSVGIGQISSEVPQNLSASRPQDRQFILSSKKLLLSDSGFYLCAWSDPGTVSGNTIYFGEGSWLTVV.

In the case of this clone: The read halts 3 residues ahead of the CDR3 end, with the missing end drawn from the germline J gene. The chain links TRBV4-1 to TRBJ1-2, with 10 bases lining up with TRBD1. V was pared by 4 bases and J by 3 bases, with 5 bases of the junction left unmatched. The germline V gene encodes CDR1 MGHRA and CDR2 YSYEKL. The CDR3 contains 15 residues. The CDR3 loop is CASSPEDRGYYGYTF. Incomplete CDR3 DNA: TGCGCCAGCAGCCCAGAGGACAGGGGGTACTATGGC.

A remark on this clone: Read sequence stops 3 residues before the CDR3 end, and the germline J gene provides the missing end. The rearrangement joins TRBV7-8 to TRBJ2-1; weak D call: TRBD2 (7 bases). This CDR3 has 16 amino acids. The germline V gene has CDR1 SGHVS and CDR2 FQNEAQ. V was cut by 1 base and J by 1 base, with 11 bases left in between. CDR3 DNA (partial): TGTGCCAGCAGCTTAGGGGGGGGCAGATCCTACAATGAG. Amino acids: CASSLGGGRSYNE. The entire CDR3 protein is CASSLGGGRSYNEQFF.

On this clone: The read finishes 3 residues shy of the CDR3 end, and the germline J gene is used to complete it. The chain uses TRBV2 and TRBJ1-5, with no clear D. The V and J ends lost 3 bases and 4 bases respectively, with 16 bases between them. Germline lookup yields CDR1 SNHLY and CDR2 FYNNEI. The CDR3 runs 16 residues. The covered CDR3 bases are TGTGCCAGCAGTGAGGTTGCCAGCGGGTTAAATCAGCCC. Protein product: CASSEVASGLNQP. The full CDR3 protein is CASSEVASGLNQPQHF.

With regard to this clone: The junction does not match germline at one end; this may be a read error. The read falls 3 residues short of the CDR3 end, and the missing part is taken from the germline J gene. The rearrangement uses TRBV7-7 and TRBJ2-5; 9 bases match TRBD1. Germline values: CDR1 SSHAT, CDR2 FNYEAQ (reference sequence). This CDR3 comprises 14 residues. The sequenced CDR3 bases are TGTGCTAGCAGCTTAACAGGGGGCTCAGAGACC. The encoded protein is CASSLTGGSET. The entire CDR3 is CASSLTGGSETQYF.

As regards this clone: The read comes to an end 3 residues before the CDR3 does, leaving the germline J gene to fill in the end. The chain uses TRBV2 and TRBJ2-5, with 12 nucleotides matching TRBD2. CDR3 size: 19 residues. Unmatched junction bases numbered 17, after V lost 7 bases and J lost 2 bases. Per germline, CDR1 SNHLY and CDR2 FYNNEI. The chain's CDR3 is CASIETLGLAGTVQETQYF. The CDR3 DNA, read in part, is TGTGCCAGCATCGAAACTCTCGGACTAGCGGGGACGGTTCAAGAGACC. Based on the CDR3 plus reference TRBV2 and TRBJ2-5, the full variable domain is EPEVTQTPSHQVTQMGQEVILRCVPISNHLYFYWYRQILGQKVEFLVSFYNNEISEKSEIFDDQFSVERPDGSNFTLKIRSTKLEDSAMYFCASIETLGLAGTVQETQYFGPGTRLLVL.